This is a list of T cell receptor beta chains from one sample in a study of T cell repertoires in cytomegalovirus infection. Each CDR3 protein is one row after TCRdb ran MiXCR on the reads. Of about 130,000 distinct CDR3 sequences in the sample, roughly a quarter are singletons; the top ten hold 34%. For these receptors, no antigen is known. The sequenced sample was PBMCs, sequenced either directly or after in vitro stimulation (not recorded which). These TCRs come from a human donor in good health (CMV status not recorded). Some clones in this sample may be carry-over from other donors' samples. The CDR3 runs from the conserved cysteine through the conserved F or W. The order of the fields is clone size, J gene, V gene, D gene, CDR3 protein, CDR3 DNA. A D gene is named only where the DNA matches it firmly. Clone size is given for some rows only: seen once, a few or many times, or a class if the clone is expanded.

few | TRBJ2-7 | TRBV6-5 | NA | CASSYSEIQGGSYEQYF | TGTGCCAGCAGTTACTCGGAGATCCAGGGGGGCTCCTACGAGCAGTACTTC
once | TRBJ2-5 | TRBV6-2/TRBV6-3 | NA | CASGQSQETQYF | TGTGCCAGTGGACAGTCCCAAGAGACCCAGTACTTC
NA | TRBJ1-4 | TRBV2 | NA | CASSPTASNEKLFF | TGTGCCAGCAGCCCGACGGCCTCTAATGAAAAACTGTTTTTT
few | TRBJ2-3 | TRBV7-8 | NA | CASSRWGRTDTQYF | TGTGCCAGCAGCCGATGGGGACGCACAGATACGCAGTATTTT
NA | TRBJ2-2 | TRBV6-6 | NA | CASTHLPGELFF | TGTGCCAGCACCCACCTGCCCGGGGAGCTGTTTTTT
few | TRBJ1-3 | TRBV19 | NA | CASREAASGNTIYF | TGTGCCTCGCGAGAGGCAGCCTCTGGAAACACCATATATTTT
few | TRBJ2-5 | TRBV12-3/TRBV12-4 | NA | CASRGTRRQETQYF | TGTGCCAGCAGGGGGACCCGCCGGCAAGAGACCCAGTACTTC
few | TRBJ2-1 | TRBV7-6 | TRBD2 | CASRSWGEREFNEQFF | TGTGCCAGCCGCTCATGGGGTGAGCGGGAGTTTAATGAGCAGTTCTTC
few | TRBJ2-7 | TRBV27 | NA | CASSSRTTYW | TGTGCCAGCAGTTCCCGAACTACCTATTGG
many | TRBJ2-1 | TRBV7-2 | NA | CASRLSGSSYNEQFF | TGTGCCAGCAGGCTCTCGGGAAGCTCCTACAATGAGCAGTTCTTC
NA | TRBJ2-1 | TRBV7-9 | TRBD2 | CASSLALAGTNEQFF | TGTGCCAGCAGCTTAGCCCTAGCGGGTACCAATGAGCAGTTCTTC
NA | TRBJ2-2 | TRBV5-6 | NA | CASSYLGGGELFF | TGTGCCAGCAGCTATCTTGGCGGCGGGGAGCTGTTTTTT
many | TRBJ2-5 | TRBV12-3/TRBV12-4 | NA | CASRPGAGQETQYF | TGTGCCAGCAGACCCGGGGCAGGCCAAGAGACCCAGTACTTC
few | TRBJ2-2 | TRBV28 | TRBD1 | CASTTGTGGGGELFF | TGTGCCAGCACCACCGGGACAGGAGGTGGCGGGGAGCTGTTTTTT
NA | TRBJ2-1 | TRBV27 | NA | CASRPDIYNEQFF | TGTGCCAGCAGACCCGACATCTACAATGAGCAGTTCTTC
NA | TRBJ1-5 | TRBV30 | TRBD1 | CAWSATGQFNQPQHF | TGTGCCTGGAGTGCGACAGGGCAGTTCAATCAGCCCCAGCATTTT
NA | TRBJ2-1 | TRBV19 | TRBD2 | CASSRGLPGTSNRNEQFF | TGTGCCAGTAGTAGAGGACTTCCCGGGACTAGCAACAGGAATGAGCAGTTCTTC
NA | TRBJ2-2 | TRBV2 | NA | CASSGRGDTGELFF | TGTGCCAGCAGTGGCAGGGGGGACACCGGGGAGCTGTTTTTT
many | TRBJ2-2 | TRBV25-1 | TRBD2 | CASSEGLAGVVGELFF | TGTGCCAGCAGTGAAGGGCTAGCGGGAGTTGTCGGGGAGCTGTTTTTT
NA | TRBJ1-1 | TRBV5-1 | TRBD1 | CASAPLSGQGGTEAFF | TGCGCCAGCGCCCCTCTCTCCGGACAGGGGGGCACTGAAGCTTTCTTT
NA | TRBJ1-2 | TRBV12-3/TRBV12-4 | TRBD1 | CASSSWTGYMSYGYTF | TGTGCCAGCAGTTCCTGGACAGGCTATATGAGCTATGGCTACACCTTC
many | TRBJ1-3 | TRBV12-3/TRBV12-4 | NA | CASSLRRSPSGNTIYF | TGTGCCAGCAGTTTAAGACGGAGCCCCTCTGGAAACACCATATATTTT
few | TRBJ2-7 | TRBV28 | TRBD2 | CASSLYGRTYEQYF | TGTGCCAGCAGTTTATACGGGAGGACCTACGAGCAGTACTTC
NA | TRBJ2-2 | TRBV12-3/TRBV12-4 | NA | CASRRGSTGELFF | TGTGCCAGCCGGCGGGGTAGCACCGGGGAGCTGTTTTTT
NA | TRBJ2-3 | TRBV19 | TRBD2 | CASSARTSGRSTDTQYF | TGTGCCAGTAGTGCCCGGACTAGCGGGAGGTCAACAGATACGCAGTATTTT
NA | TRBJ2-7 | TRBV20-1 | TRBD2 | CSASSGTRAYEQYF | TGCAGTGCTAGCTCCGGGACTAGGGCCTACGAGCAGTACTTC